These 24 T cell receptor beta chains came from one sample sequenced in a study of OX40 agonist ivuxolimab in advanced cancers. Clones were sequenced by immunoSEQ multiplex PCR, and TCRdb holds only the in-frame ones, with some missing. This table has 41,000 or so clones, more than 70% appearing once. This specimen consisted of CD4+ or CD8+ T cells sorted from blood, obtained in a trial of the OX40 agonist ivuxolimab. The origin of the receptors is an adult with an advanced solid tumor such as melanoma, head and neck, liver or kidney cancer.

The chain couples TRBV2 to TRBJ1-2, with 9 bases matching TRBD1. V shed 4 bases, J shed 6 bases, and the junction held 3 bases outside the gene matches. Germline loops: CDR1 SNHLY, CDR2 FYNNEI. CDR3 length equals 13 residues. The CDR3 coding sequence is TGTGCCAGCAGTGTAACAGGGGGCAATGGCTACACCTTC. Protein: CASSVTGGNGYTF.

CDR3 nucleotides: TGTGCCAGCAGCTTATTAGCGGGAGCGTGGGAGCAGTACTTC. Its translation is CASSLLAGAWEQYF. The genes are TRBV11-3 and TRBJ2-7, with 9 bases aligning to TRBD2. Looked up from germline, CDR1 is SGHNT and CDR2 is YENEEA. The junction had 6 bases not matched to a gene; V was cut back by 2 bases and J by 7 bases. This CDR3 is 14 amino acids long.

The V gene is TRBV4-3, the J gene TRBJ2-2, with D unresolved. The CDR3 runs to 17 residues. Trimming left V 1 base short and J 3 bases short, with 15 bases between. Germline V CDR1 and CDR2: LGHNA, YSLEER. The CDR3 DNA sequence: TGCGCCAGCAGCCAAGGGGTGGAGCGTAGAGACACCGGGGAGCTGTTTTTT. This encodes CASSQGVERRDTGELFF.

The chain is built from TRBV9 and TRBJ2-5; D remains ambiguous. Germline V gene lookup returns CDR1 SGDLS and CDR2 YYNGEE. V gave up 0 bases and J gave up 3 bases, with 6 bases separating them. There are 13 residues in the CDR3. CDR3 DNA: TGTGCCAGCAGCGTAGGCCTTAAAGAGACCCAGTACTTC. It yields the protein CASSVGLKETQYF. Together with reference TRBV9 and TRBJ2-5, the CDR3 gives the full variable domain: DSGVTQTPKHLITATGQRVTLRCSPRSGDLSVYWYQQSLDQGLQFLIQYYNGEERAKGNILERFSAQQFPDLHSELNLSSLELGDSALYFCASSVGLKETQYFGPGTRLLVL.

This chain links TRBV5-1 with TRBJ2-1; 12 bases align to TRBD2. The CDR3 is 15 residues long. V was clipped by 2 bases and J by 7 bases; unmatched bases: 4. Germline CDR1 SGHRS, CDR2 YFSETQ. The CDR3 reads CASSLLAGGGNEQFF. CDR3 coding DNA: TGCGCCAGCAGCTTACTAGCGGGAGGAGGGAATGAGCAGTTCTTC.

The gene calls are TRBV7-3 and TRBJ2-3, with 8 bases aligning to TRBD2. The junction had 11 bases not matched to a gene; V was cut back by 5 bases and J by 4 bases. Germline CDR1 and CDR2: SGHTA and FQGTGA. The CDR3 runs 16 residues. This CDR3 is CASSPGGAGVADTQYF. The DNA of the CDR3 is TGTGCCAGCAGCCCCGGAGGAGCGGGAGTGGCAGATACGCAGTATTTT.

The genes are TRBV4-1 and TRBJ1-1; D perhaps matches TRBD1 (5 bases). There are 14 residues in the CDR3. V lost 3 bases, J lost 0 bases, and 8 bases lay in between. Germline V gene data show CDR1 as MGHRA and CDR2 as YSYEKL. CDR3: CASSHTTVNTEAFF. CDR3 sequence (DNA): TGCGCCAGCAGCCACACGACAGTGAACACTGAAGCTTTCTTT.

The chain joins TRBV6-6 to TRBJ1-1; D call uncertain. Trimming shortened V by 4 bases and J by 6 bases, and 6 bases separated the two germline ends. The length of the CDR3 is 11 residues. Per germline, CDR1 MNHNY and CDR2 SVGAGI (reference sequence). The CDR3 sequence: CASSWRSEAFF. Here the CDR3 DNA reads TGTGCCAGCAGTTGGAGGTCTGAAGCTTTCTTT.

J is TRBJ2-5 and V is TRBV11-2; a weak D match, TRBD2 (5 bases). V dropped 5 bases and J dropped 2 bases, with 15 bases sitting between them. The CDR3 spans 15 residues. In germline, CDR1 is SGHAT, CDR2 FQNNGV. CDR3 DNA sequence: TGTGCCAGCAGCCTGAGGGCAGGCCTACAAGAGACCCAGTACTTC. Its translation is CASSLRAGLQETQYF.

V usage is TRBV11-2 and J usage is TRBJ2-3, with D perhaps given as TRBD1 or TRBD2 (6 bases each). The germline V and J ends were trimmed by 4 bases and 5 bases, with 16 bases remaining between them. The CDR3 runs 15 residues. The V gene's germline CDR1 is SGHAT and CDR2 FQNNGV. Written as DNA, the CDR3 is TGTGCCAGCAGCTCTTACAGGGAGGAAAGAGATACGCAGTATTTT. Translation gives CASSSYREERDTQYF.

This chain uses TRBV6-5 with TRBJ1-3; D is unresolved. From germline, CDR1 is MNHEY and CDR2 SVGAGI. V was trimmed by 6 bases and J by 0 bases, leaving 12 bases between them. This CDR3 comprises 15 residues. CDR3: CASRPGFPSGNTIYF. The DNA for the CDR3 is TGTGCCAGCAGGCCGGGGTTCCCCTCTGGAAACACCATATATTTT.

The chain recombines TRBV5-1 with TRBJ1-2, with D unclear. This CDR3 is 14 amino acids long. Trimming took 0 bases from V and 5 from J, leaving 11 bases between them. Germline V gives CDR1 SGHRS, CDR2 YFSETQ. The CDR3 DNA sequence: TGCGCCAGCAGCTTGGCCCGTTCCACATATGGCTACACCTTC. This sequence encodes CASSLARSTYGYTF.

In this sample, this clone turned up a few times. The chain couples TRBV5-1 to TRBJ1-1; D is uncertain. The CDR3 covers 13 residues. V was clipped by 2 bases and J by 0 bases, with 5 bases between them. The germline CDR1 and CDR2 sequences are SGHRS and YFSETQ. CDR3 protein: CASSFAMNTEAFF. The CDR3 DNA sequence: TGCGCCAGCAGCTTCGCGATGAACACTGAAGCTTTCTTT.

The CDR3 DNA reads TGTGCCAGCAGTGCCCGCCTCCAAGAGACCCAGTACTTC. It translates to CASSARLQETQYF. J is TRBJ2-5 and V is TRBV27; D is ambiguous. This CDR3 has 13 amino acids. V shed 5 bases and J shed 1 base, with 8 bases lying between them. Germline CDR1 is MNHEY and CDR2 is SMNVEV (reference sequence).

The chain couples TRBV15 to TRBJ2-1, with a tentative D call TRBD1 (5 bases). The CDR3 covers 13 residues. The V gene's germline CDR1 is LNHNV and CDR2 YYDKDF (reference sequence). Trimming took off 5 bases at V and 5 bases at J, with 10 bases between the two ends. The CDR3 protein is CATSGHPHNEQFF. In DNA form, the CDR3 reads TGTGCCACCAGCGGACACCCTCACAATGAGCAGTTCTTC.

The chain couples TRBV11-3 to TRBJ2-7; TRBD1 is a possible D gene (5 bases). Trimming stripped 5 bases from V and 3 bases from J, with 17 bases between. The CDR3 sequence is 15 residues long. CDR1 and CDR2 from the germline V gene are SGHNT and YENEEA. CDR3 sequence reads: CASSQGPQGSYEQYF. For the CDR3, the DNA is TGTGCCAGCAGCCAAGGTCCCCAGGGAAGCTACGAGCAGTACTTC.

The chain joins TRBV5-6 to TRBJ2-1, with TRBD2 identical over 7 bases. The V segment lost 2 bases and the J segment 5 bases; nucleotides outside the gene matches: 4. The CDR3 covers 14 residues. Germline V gene lookup returns CDR1 SGHDT and CDR2 YYEEEE. The CDR3, as DNA: TGTGCCAGCAGCTTAGCGGGGTTCGACAATGAGCAGTTCTTC. Translation gives CASSLAGFDNEQFF.

The chain is built from TRBV2 and TRBJ1-3; 8 nucleotides line up with TRBD1. Germline CDR1 and CDR2: SNHLY and FYNNEI. Trimming removed 4 bases from V and 2 bases from J; junction bases left unmatched: 4. This CDR3 is 15 amino acids long. Written as DNA, the CDR3 is TGTGCCAGCAGTGTCGCAGGGGGCGCTGGAAACACCATATATTTT. Residues: CASSVAGGAGNTIYF.

This chain uses TRBV11-3 with TRBJ1-3; D remains ambiguous. This CDR3 is built from 16 residues. In germline, CDR1 is SGHNT, CDR2 YENEEA. Deletions cut 5 bases from V and 0 bases from J, with 14 bases between. CDR3 residues: CASSPTEINSGNTIYF. In nucleotides, the CDR3 is TGTGCCAGCAGCCCTACAGAGATAAACTCTGGAAACACCATATATTTT.

This sequence joins TRBV6-5 and TRBJ2-7; 7 bases match TRBD2. Germline loops: CDR1 MNHEY, CDR2 SVGAGI. This CDR3 contains 14 residues. Germline trimming cut 2 bases from V and 9 bases from J; bases unmatched to any gene: 10. The CDR3 DNA sequence: TGTGCCAGCAGTTACCTAGGACTAGGACACGGGCAGTACTTC. Amino acid sequence: CASSYLGLGHGQYF.

The chain is built from TRBV4-1 and TRBJ2-2; either TRBD1 or TRBD2 may fit D (5 bases each). CDR1 and CDR2 (germline): MGHRA, YSYEKL. With 1 base removed from V and 7 bases from J, the gap between germline ends came to 10 bases. This CDR3 is built from 14 residues. The CDR3 spells CASSQAGTGGELFF. CDR3 bases: TGCGCCAGCAGCCAAGCGGGGACGGGCGGGGAGCTGTTTTTT.

In this sample, this clone turned up once. The chain carries TRBV21-1 and TRBJ1-1; the D segment call TRBD1 is taken from the table without a DNA check. TRBV21-1 has pseudogene status. This CDR3 is 14 amino acids long. The CDR3 sequence: CASRRNRADTEAFF. CDR3 nucleotide sequence: TGTGCCAGCAGGAGGAACAGGGCCGACACTGAAGCTTTCTTT.

This chain uses TRBV19 with TRBJ1-5; D possibly corresponds to TRBD1 (6 bases). Germline CDR1 and CDR2: LNHDA and SQIVND (reference sequence). Trimming pared 3 bases from V and 5 bases from J, leaving 8 bases between. The CDR3 is 13 residues long. In DNA, the CDR3 is TGTGCCAGTAGTATGCCAGGGGATCAGCCCCAGCATTTT. Its translation: CASSMPGDQPQHF.

The chain links TRBV6-5 to TRBJ1-1; weak D call: TRBD1 (5 bases). Germline values: CDR1 MNHEY, CDR2 SVGAGI. CDR3 length equals 13 residues. V was shortened by 5 bases and J by 8 bases, with 15 bases between the two germline ends. This CDR3 reads CASSEEWGYEAFF. The CDR3 DNA reads as TGTGCCAGCAGTGAAGAGTGGGGGTACGAAGCTTTCTTT.